Sequencing of this TCR beta chain was carried out in a study of blood T cell repertoires in COVID-19. Trimming removed 7 bases at V and 2 bases at J, with 12 bases between. Germline values: CDR1 MNHEY, CDR2 SVGAGI. CDR3 size: 14 residues. TCRdb keeps only in-frame clones here, not all; method: immunoSEQ multiplex PCR. In the table there are approximately 310,000 clones, about 85% of which are singletons. This clonotype was obtained from a young woman who had been exposed to COVID-19. The source material was PBMCs or T cells enriched from blood (not recorded which). The genes are TRBV6-5 and TRBJ2-1; D unclear. Here the CDR3 DNA reads TGTGCCAGCATCGCGGTTGTGACCTACAATGAGCAGTTCTTC. Translated: CASIAVVTYNEQFF.